These T cell receptor beta chains were read from a single sample in a study of spatial heterogeneity in lung cancer. TCRdb redid the calling of the 5' RACE reads with MiXCR, one entry per CDR3 protein. The table records roughly 48,000 distinct CDR3 sequences, 5.3% of them present only once. The sample consisted of PBMCs, taken at surgery. Every receptor here comes from a male donor with early-stage non-small cell lung cancer. The CDR3 runs from the conserved cysteine through the conserved F or W. D genes are given only for firm matches. Clone size appears in some rows only: once, few, many, or a class for an expanded clone.

clone size | D gene | J gene | V gene | CDR3 protein | CDR3 DNA
many | . | TRBJ1-1 | TRBV5-1 | CASSLAQGDLSTEAFF | TGCGCCAGCAGCTTGGCGCAGGGCGACTTAAGCACTGAAGCTTTCTTT
many | . | TRBJ2-1 | TRBV20-1 | CSVQTSDSYNEQFF | TGCAGTGTTCAGACCAGCGATTCCTACAATGAGCAGTTCTTC
many | . | TRBJ2-1 | TRBV19 | CASSTIRGNEQFF | TGTGCCAGTAGTACCATTAGGGGCAATGAGCAGTTCTTC
many | . | TRBJ2-5 | TRBV4-3 | CASSQEPDRQETQYF | TGCGCCAGCAGCCAGGAACCGGACAGACAAGAGACCCAGTACTTC
many | . | TRBJ2-5 | TRBV10-3 | CAISDTGAKETQYF | TGTGCCATCAGTGATACCGGGGCAAAAGAGACCCAGTACTTC
many | . | TRBJ2-2 | TRBV24-1 | CATMGGDNTGELFF | TGTGCCACCATGGGCGGGGATAACACCGGGGAGCTGTTTTTT
many | TRBD1 | TRBJ2-5 | TRBV28 | CASSPGQGWETQYF | TGTGCCAGCAGTCCCGGACAGGGCTGGGAGACCCAGTACTTC
many | TRBD2 | TRBJ2-1 | TRBV7-2 | CASSLLGLAGGYEQFF | TGTGCCAGCAGCTTGTTGGGACTAGCGGGAGGCTATGAGCAGTTCTTC
many | TRBD2 | TRBJ2-3 | TRBV9 | CASSPRTSGRWADTQYF | TGTGCCAGCAGCCCTCGGACTAGCGGGAGATGGGCAGATACGCAGTATTTT
. | TRBD1 | TRBJ2-7 | TRBV30 | CASEGQGGWEQYF | TGTGCCAGCGAAGGACAGGGCGGATGGGAGCAGTACTTC
once | . | TRBJ1-1 | TRBV30 | CAWRMTPGTEAFF | TGTGCCTGGAGGATGACCCCTGGAACTGAAGCTTTCTTT
many | TRBD2 | TRBJ2-3 | TRBV7-2 | CASSFLLAGGEGSNTQYF | TGTGCCAGCAGCTTTTTGCTAGCGGGAGGGGAGGGGTCGAATACGCAGTATTTT
many | TRBD2 | TRBJ2-3 | TRBV5-1 | CASRPLAGAADTQYF | TGCGCCAGCAGACCCCTAGCGGGAGCTGCAGATACGCAGTATTTT
many | . | TRBJ2-7 | TRBV4-1 | CASSHTDDSYEQYF | TGCGCCAGCAGTCATACCGACGACAGTTACGAGCAGTACTTC
many | . | TRBJ2-3 | TRBV20-1 | CSATADTDTQYF | TGCAGTGCTACCGCTGATACAGATACGCAGTATTTT